Presented here are 5 T cell receptor beta chains from one specimen sequenced in a study of blood T cell repertoires in COVID-19. Repertoires were generated with immunoSEQ multiplex PCR, while TCRdb's copy carries only in-frame clones and drops some. The repertoire includes around 250,000 clones, around nine tenths of them detected once, and around 1.6% sits in the top ten. Source material: peripheral blood. All receptors derive from an older woman who had recovered from COVID-19.

This chain uses TRBV4-2 with TRBJ1-1, with a weak D call TRBD1 (6 bases). CDR1 is LGHNA, CDR2 YNFKEQ, per germline. This CDR3 region has 17 residues. V gave up 3 bases and J gave up 2 bases, with 19 bases separating them. CDR3 residues: CASSQPHYWTANTEAFF. CDR3 nucleotides: TGTGCCAGCAGCCAGCCCCATTATTGGACAGCTAACACTGAAGCTTTCTTT.

The chain links TRBV19 to TRBJ1-2, with 11 bases aligning to TRBD1. Germline CDR1 is LNHDA and CDR2 is SQIVND (reference sequence). The CDR3 is 13 amino acids. In nucleotides, the CDR3 is TGTGCTTCGGAGGACAGGGGGCTGGATGGCTACACCTTC. Its translation is CASEDRGLDGYTF.

The chain couples TRBV19 to TRBJ2-1; TRBD2 aligns across 8 bases. Unmatched junction bases numbered 13, after V lost 10 bases and J lost 8 bases. The CDR3 is made up of 14 amino acids. Germline V gives CDR1 LNHDA, CDR2 SQIVND (reference sequence). CDR3 sequence reads: CATGGGLYVHEQFF. In nucleotides, the CDR3 is TGTGCCACCGGCGGGGGGCTATACGTCCATGAGCAGTTCTTC. The variable domain in full, completed from reference TRBV19 and TRBJ2-1, reads DGGITQSPKYLFRKEGQNVTLSCEQNLNHDAMYWYRQDPGQGLRLIYYSQIVNDFQKGDIAEGYSVSREKKESFPLTVTSAQKNPTAFYLCATGGGLYVHEQFFGPGTRLTVL.

This clone showed up just a few times. The gene calls are TRBV3-1 (or the pseudogene TRBV3-2) and TRBJ2-5, with TRBD1 as a possible D gene (6 bases). CDR1 and CDR2 from the germline V gene are LGHDT and YNNKEL (reference sequence). The CDR3 length is 14 residues. Trimming took off 1 base at V and 4 bases at J, with 10 bases between the two ends. CDR3 sequence (DNA): TGTGCCAGCAGCCAAGGGACAGAGCGAGAGACCCAGTACTTC. It is translated as CASSQGTERETQYF.

The CDR3 loop reads CASSLLLSTRLVHEQYF. The CDR3 DNA reads as TGTGCCAGCAGCTTACTCCTTTCGACACGTCTGGTGCACGAGCAGTACTTC. This chain joins TRBV7-9 and TRBJ2-7, with unresolved D. V shed 2 bases and J shed 5 bases, with 22 bases lying between them. The V gene's germline CDR1 is SEHNR and CDR2 FQNEAQ (reference sequence). This CDR3 region has 17 residues. The full variable domain, rest sourced from reference TRBV7-9 and TRBJ2-7, is DTGVSQNPRHKITKRGQNVTFRCDPISEHNRLYWYRQTLGQGPEFLTYFQNEAQLEKSRLLSDRFSAERPKGSFSTLEIQRTEQGDSAMYLCASSLLLSTRLVHEQYFGPGTRLTVT.